This paragraph covers one TCR beta chain sequence. This clonotype was seen more than once but under ten times. Its binding antigen is unknown. Per-base quality was not reported, and no clone a single base away is much larger than it. This entry is derived from a study of blood T cells in healthy people across ages (dated by TCRdb to 2014 to 2015). Turning to the overall study: In model experiments, template switching captured roughly one uniquely barcoded TCR beta cDNA molecule for every two T cells. The study measured age-related changes in TCR beta repertoire diversity using deep sequencing normalized with unique cDNA molecular identifiers. Four age groups were formed from the donors: young (average approximately 15 years), middle-aged (approximately 41), aged (roughly 58) and long-lived (approximately 78). To avoid experimental bias, donors of different ages were randomly spread across the sequencing lanes. Two additional independent replicas of 1 million unique cDNA reads from the same blood draw were analyzed for two donors (one aged 18 to 30 and one aged 80 or older).

The cysteine opens and the phenylalanine closes a CDR3 of 16 amino acids. Of the read, only the CDR3 DNA is kept; its 48 bases are in frame from base 1. V trim: 6 bases; J trim: 2 bases; unmatched bases: 4. Library preparation used 5' RACE. Instrument on record: Illumina HiSeq 2500. A second PCR of 7 to 11 cycles was performed with a sample-barcoded 5' primer and a J-beta primer mix. A unique molecular identifier was introduced onto each TCR beta cDNA molecule by a template-switch 5' adaptor carrying 12 random nucleotides. Each sample yielded at least 3 million CDR3-containing paired-end reads. The Mint cDNA synthesis kit, primed by a TRBC-specific oligonucleotide, was used to synthesize first-strand cDNA from all RNA. After uracil-DNA glycosylase treatment, a first 18-cycle PCR used universal primers M1SS and BC2_uni_R on all cDNA. Under the source paper's analysis protocol: Each sample was normalized by randomly selecting 1 million high-quality reads, each carrying a distinct molecular identifier. Reads with shared molecular identifiers were discarded instead of being binned into consensus sequences. MiTCR, set to a Q25 quality threshold and the strictest error-elimination algorithm, was used for CDR3 identification, clonotype clustering and error correction. A nonparametric unseen species model with Euler transformation was used to estimate lower-bound total TCR beta diversity. TCRdb reanalyzed the raw reads on its own, using fastp at Q25 for trimming and MiXCR for clone calling, and kept in-frame beta chains. When rows share a CDR3 protein, they turn into one entry using the most common DNA and genes. TCRdb's processing, not the authors', yielded these V and J calls. The sample table contains about 1.4 million distinct CDR3 sequences; only one count was recorded for roughly 59% of them. The ten largest clonotypes hold over 5% of the sample.

Donors were a few dozen systemically healthy Caucasian individuals from Russia aged about 6 to 100 years. Each donor gave 8 to 10 milliliters of peripheral blood, collected into EDTA-treated Vacutainer tubes. Ficoll-Paque density-gradient centrifugation was used to isolate PBMCs, with at least 6 million per sample. Trizol reagent was used to extract total RNA from PBMCs, with at least 6 micrograms per sample. The percentages of naive CD45RAhigh/CD27high T cells were determined by flow cytometry on a PBMC aliquot from every donor. The research as a whole found: Compared with the aged group, more naive CD4+ T cells, fewer expanded clones and increased TCR diversity were shown by the long-lived group, suggesting age selection. Because profiling used bulk unsorted PBMCs, naive and antigen-experienced compartments could not be compared conclusively. As age increased, observed TCR beta diversity per million T cells dropped in a roughly linear way, and a significant reduction was already evident by age 40. Estimates of total diversity from one million sequenced T cells were regarded as lower bounds and underestimates. The CMV infection status of donors was not known, potentially confounding age-related changes in expanded clonotypes. The percentage of naive T cells measured by flow cytometry correlated strongly with observed TCR beta diversity.

Here the chain combines TRBV12-3 or TRBV12-4 and TRBJ2-1, with TRBD2 identical over 13 junction bases. This clonotype was obtained from a man aged 18 to 30 in good health. Material: blood. The DNA sequence is as follows: TGTGCCAGCAGGAGACTAGCGGGAGGAGCCTACAATGAGCAGTTCTTC. Its coded protein is CASRRLAGGAYNEQFF.